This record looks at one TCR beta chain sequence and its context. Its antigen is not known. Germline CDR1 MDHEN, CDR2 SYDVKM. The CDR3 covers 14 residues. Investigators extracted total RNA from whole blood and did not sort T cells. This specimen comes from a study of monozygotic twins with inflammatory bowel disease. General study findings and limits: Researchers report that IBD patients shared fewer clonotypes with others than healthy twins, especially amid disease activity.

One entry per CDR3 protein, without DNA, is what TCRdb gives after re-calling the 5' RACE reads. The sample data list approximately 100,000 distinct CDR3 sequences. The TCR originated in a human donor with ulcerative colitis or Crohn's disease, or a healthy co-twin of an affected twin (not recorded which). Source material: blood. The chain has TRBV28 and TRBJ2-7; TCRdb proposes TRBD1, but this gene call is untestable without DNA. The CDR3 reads CASSPAWGAGEQYF.